One and the same sample provided the 31 T cell receptor beta chains below, sequenced in a study of OX40 agonist ivuxolimab in advanced cancers. TCRdb keeps only in-frame clones here, not all; method: immunoSEQ multiplex PCR. Of some 45,000 clones in the sample, approximately 90% were seen once. The sample here was CD4+ or CD8+ T cells sorted from blood, taken in a trial of the OX40 agonist ivuxolimab. These receptors were taken from an adult with an advanced solid tumor such as melanoma, head and neck, liver or kidney cancer.

V usage is TRBV5-1 and J usage is TRBJ2-1; D is perhaps TRBD1 or TRBD2 (5 bases each). The V end lost 2 bases, the J end lost 10 bases, and 13 bases lay between the germline ends. Germline V CDR1 and CDR2: SGHRS, YFSETQ. This CDR3 region has 13 residues. The CDR3 reads CASSFPGHSEQFF. CDR3 nucleotides: TGCGCCAGCAGCTTCCCGGGGCACTCAGAGCAGTTCTTC. The full variable domain, its missing parts supplied by reference TRBV5-1 and TRBJ2-1, is KAGVTQTPRYLIKTRGQQVTLSCSPISGHRSVSWYQQTPGQGLQFLFEYFSETQRNKGNFPGRFSGRQFSNSRSEMNVSTLELGDSALYLCASSFPGHSEQFFGPGTRLTVL.

The chain has TRBV4-1 and TRBJ2-7; D ambiguous. CDR1 is MGHRA, CDR2 YSYEKL, per germline. V lost 3 bases, J lost 1 base, and 10 bases lay in between. This CDR3 has 14 amino acids. This chain's CDR3 is CASSQRSASYEQYF. The CDR3 DNA reads as TGCGCCAGCAGCCAGAGGTCAGCGTCCTACGAGCAGTACTTC.

This rearrangement joins TRBV4-1 to TRBJ2-5; 9 bases agree with TRBD2. CDR3 length: 19 residues. Germline V CDR1 and CDR2: MGHRA, YSYEKL. With V trimmed by 0 bases and J by 7 bases, 18 bases remained unmatched. CDR3: CASSQESAGLAGSEGTQYF. The CDR3 coding sequence is TGCGCCAGCAGCCAAGAATCGGCCGGCCTAGCGGGAAGTGAAGGGACCCAGTACTTC.

V and J are TRBV7-8 and TRBJ2-7; no definite D call. Looked up from germline, CDR1 is SGHVS and CDR2 is FQNEAQ. This CDR3 region has 12 residues. Trimming cost V 5 bases and J 6 bases, with 11 bases left between them. CDR3 protein: CASSVQGGEQYF. CDR3 DNA sequence: TGTGCCAGCAGCGTCCAAGGTGGCGAGCAGTACTTC.

This clone showed up just once. The chain links TRBV20-1 to TRBJ1-1; a possible D gene is TRBD1 (5 bases). The CDR3 is 11 residues long. V lost 3 bases, J lost 11 bases, and 13 bases lay in between. Germline lookup yields CDR1 DFQATT and CDR2 SNEGSKA (reference sequence). The chain's CDR3 is CSASTDRGAFF. The CDR3, as DNA: TGCAGTGCTAGTACTGATCGGGGGGCTTTCTTT.

The chain couples TRBV11-1 to TRBJ2-7, with TRBD2 identical over 10 bases. The CDR3 totals 19 residues. J lost 5 bases, V lost 5 bases, and 21 bases had no gene match. Germline V gene sequence: CDR1 SGHAT, CDR2 FQDESV (reference sequence). The CDR3 sequence is CASSPNAQILAGLDDEQYF. The CDR3 coding sequence is TGTGCCAGCAGCCCCAACGCCCAAATACTAGCGGGACTCGATGACGAGCAGTACTTC.

This clone was seen more than once but under ten times. Other DNA sequences in this sample translate to the same CDR3. The rearrangement uses TRBV10-2 and TRBJ1-2; D is unclear. The CDR3 extends over 14 amino acids. Trimming stripped 5 bases from V and 0 bases from J, with 10 bases between. Germline loops: CDR1 WSHSY, CDR2 SAAADI. In nucleotides, the CDR3 is TGCGCCAGCAGTACCGCGGGGACTAACTATGGCTACACCTTC. Its protein is CASSTAGTNYGYTF.

Note on this clone: No DNA is shown, since the ends of the CDR3 on it are uncertain; the CDR3 is the one TCRdb lists. This chain connects TRBV19 to TRBJ1-2. Including both end residues, the CDR3 is 12 amino acids long. CDR1 and CDR2 from the germline V gene are LNHDA and SQIVND (reference sequence). The CDR3 spells CASTSGAQGYTF.

The chain carries TRBV7-9 and TRBJ1-1, with D hard to call. The germline CDR1 and CDR2 sequences are SEHNR and FQNEAQ (reference sequence). The CDR3 spans 15 residues. V was clipped by 5 bases and J by 0 bases, with 13 bases between them. The CDR3 DNA reads TGTGCCAGCAGCGGAGAAGACACACTGAACACTGAAGCTTTCTTT. Its translation is CASSGEDTLNTEAFF.

The chain joins TRBV2 to TRBJ1-5; D is uncertain. Germline CDR1 is SNHLY and CDR2 is FYNNEI. This CDR3 comprises 12 residues. The ends were cut back, 4 bases at V and 0 bases at J, with 1 base in the middle. The chain's CDR3 is CASSGSNQPQHF. CDR3 DNA sequence: TGTGCCAGCAGTGGTAGCAATCAGCCCCAGCATTTT. Supplemented by reference TRBV2 and TRBJ1-5, the full variable domain reads EPEVTQTPSHQVTQMGQEVILRCVPISNHLYFYWYRQILGQKVEFLVSFYNNEISEKSEIFDDQFSVERPDGSNFTLKIRSTKLEDSAMYFCASSGSNQPQHFGDGTRLSIL.

V usage is TRBV6-6 and J usage is TRBJ1-2; D might be TRBD1 (6 bases). The CDR3 extends over 13 amino acids. Germline CDR1 reads MNHNY; CDR2 reads SVGAGI (reference sequence). The V end lost 7 bases, the J end lost 4 bases, and 13 bases lay between the germline ends. The DNA for the CDR3 is TGTGCCAGCACCCTAGGGACACCCTATGGCTACACCTTC. This gives the protein CASTLGTPYGYTF.

The chain uses TRBV6-1 and TRBJ1-1; D is uncertain. Trimming removed 6 bases from V and 1 base from J, with 3 bases in between. Germline lookup yields CDR1 MNHNS and CDR2 SASEGT. The CDR3 is made up of 11 amino acids. This CDR3 is CASRENTEAFF. The CDR3, as DNA: TGTGCCAGCAGGGAGAACACTGAAGCTTTCTTT.

The chain carries TRBV13 and TRBJ2-3; 8 bases align to TRBD2. The CDR3 has 18 amino acids. Germline V CDR1 and CDR2: PRHDT, FYEKMQ (reference sequence). With 4 bases clipped from V and 3 bases from J, the junction kept 15 bases outside the gene matches. The CDR3 DNA reads as TGTGCCAGCAGCTCCTCCGCCGAGCCGGGACTAGTAACAGATACGCAGTATTTT. Protein product: CASSSSAEPGLVTDTQYF.

The genes are TRBV19 and TRBJ2-1; 11 nucleotides match TRBD2. Losses at the gene ends were 6 bases for V and 0 bases for J; bases not matched to a gene: 10. CDR1 LNHDA and CDR2 SQIVND come from the germline V gene (reference sequence). This CDR3 spans 18 amino acids. CDR3 in amino acids: CASSAGLAGVSSYNEQFF. CDR3 bases: TGTGCCAGTAGCGCTGGACTAGCGGGCGTAAGCTCCTACAATGAGCAGTTCTTC.

V and J are TRBV7-9 and TRBJ2-1; D call uncertain. V lost 9 bases, J lost 9 bases, and 9 bases lay in between. CDR1 is SEHNR, CDR2 FQNEAQ, per germline (reference sequence). The CDR3 runs 10 residues. The CDR3 sequence: CASSAREQFF. The DNA for the CDR3 is TGTGCCAGTTCGGCCCGTGAGCAGTTCTTC.

The chain employs TRBV2 and TRBJ2-7, with TRBD2 as a possible D gene (5 bases). V shed 8 bases and J shed 2 bases, with 13 bases lying between them. Per the germline V gene, CDR1 is SNHLY and CDR2 is FYNNEI. CDR3 length equals 13 residues. In DNA, the CDR3 is TGTGCCAGCGACAAGCGGAAACCCTACGAGCAGTACTTC. This sequence encodes CASDKRKPYEQYF.

The chain carries TRBV11-2 and TRBJ1-5, with D hard to call. Germline V gene data show CDR1 as SGHAT and CDR2 as FQNNGV. CDR3 size: 15 residues. Trimming left V 4 bases short and J 0 bases short, with 10 bases between. CDR3 sequence reads: CASSSLRRSNQPQHF. The CDR3 DNA is TGTGCCAGCAGCTCATTGAGGCGTAGCAATCAGCCCCAGCATTTT.

The chain employs TRBV28 and TRBJ2-1; D ambiguous. The germline gives CDR1 MDHEN, CDR2 SYDVKM. The CDR3 length is 14 residues. V lost 4 bases and J lost 5, with 12 bases in between. The chain's CDR3 is CASSSRPWDNEQFF. CDR3 nucleotide sequence: TGTGCCAGCAGTTCCCGGCCCTGGGACAATGAGCAGTTCTTC.

CDR3 residues: CASSAQGVEQYF. CDR3 in DNA: TGTGCCAGCAGCGCACAGGGGGTCGAGCAGTACTTC. The chain employs TRBV7-6 and TRBJ2-7; TRBD1 aligns across 8 bases. After removal of 5 bases from V and 6 bases from J, the junction contained 3 bases not matched to a gene. This CDR3 has 12 residues. Germline lookup yields CDR1 SGHVS and CDR2 FNYEAQ.

The V and J genes are TRBV27 and TRBJ2-7, with D maybe TRBD2 (6 bases). With 4 bases removed from V and 2 bases from J, the gap between germline ends came to 18 bases. Germline CDR1 is MNHEY and CDR2 is SMNVEV (reference sequence). The CDR3 is made up of 16 amino acids. The DNA of the CDR3 is TGTGCCAGCAGTTCGAGTATGGGGGGTGAAACCTACGAGCAGTACTTC. This codes for CASSSSMGGETYEQYF.

The genes are TRBV6-5 and TRBJ2-5; possibly TRBD1 for D (6 bases). Germline-derived CDR1 and CDR2 are MNHEY and SVGAGI. V lost 6 bases and J 5 bases, leaving 16 bases between the germline ends. The CDR3 is made up of 14 amino acids. CDR3 coding DNA: TGTGCCAGCAGCCGGTACAGGGCTGTTGAGACCCAGTACTTC. Its translation: CASSRYRAVETQYF.

The J gene is TRBJ2-1, the V gene TRBV7-6; D gene unclear. Deletions cut 2 bases from V and 7 bases from J, with 6 bases between. The V gene's germline CDR1 is SGHVS and CDR2 FNYEAQ. The CDR3 sequence is 12 residues long. CDR3 sequence reads: CASSLKENEQFF. DNA for the CDR3: TGTGCCAGCAGCTTAAAAGAGAATGAGCAGTTCTTC.

This clone was observed once. V and J are TRBV6-6 and TRBJ2-5, with D tentatively TRBD1 (6 bases). Trimming shortened V by 6 bases and J by 4 bases, and 9 bases separated the two germline ends. This CDR3 spans 12 amino acids. Germline CDR1 reads MNHNY; CDR2 reads SVGAGI (reference sequence). The CDR3 DNA is TGTGCCAGCAGAACAGGGATAGAGACCCAGTACTTC. Its protein product is CASRTGIETQYF.

This clone has a handful of counts. This chain links TRBV7-6 with TRBJ2-1; 7 bases agree with TRBD2. The V and J ends lost 4 bases and 6 bases, in that order; junction bases with no gene match: 6. Germline CDR1 and CDR2: SGHVS and FNYEAQ. The CDR3 extends over 14 amino acids. CDR3 nucleotides: TGTGCCAGCAGCTCGACGGGAGGCCCCAATGAGCAGTTCTTC. This encodes CASSSTGGPNEQFF.

CDR3 amino acids: CASSLGLGLHSGANVLTF. The CDR3 nucleotides read TGCGCCAGCAGCTTGGGGCTTGGGCTCCACTCTGGGGCCAACGTCCTGACTTTC. This chain uses TRBV5-1 with TRBJ2-6, with D unclear. V lost 0 bases and J lost 0, with 13 bases in between. This CDR3 has 18 amino acids. The germline CDR1 and CDR2 sequences are SGHRS and YFSETQ.

V gene TRBV28 combines with J gene TRBJ2-5, with D perhaps assigned TRBD1 or TRBD2 (5 bases each). The germline CDR1 and CDR2 sequences are MDHEN and SYDVKM. V was trimmed by 11 bases and J by 3 bases, leaving 16 bases between them. The CDR3 totals 13 residues. As DNA, the CDR3 is TGTGCCGGGGGTGGGCTCGACAAAGAGACCCAGTACTTC. This sequence encodes CAGGGLDKETQYF.

The CDR3 spells CASTAVRADTQYF. The CDR3 DNA follows: TGTGCCAGCACCGCCGTTAGGGCAGATACGCAGTATTTT. This chain connects TRBV28 to TRBJ2-3, with D hard to call. CDR1 is MDHEN and CDR2 is SYDVKM in the germline V gene. This CDR3 is 13 amino acids long. V dropped 7 bases and J dropped 4 bases, with 12 bases sitting between them.

This chain links TRBV5-6 with TRBJ2-7; 7 bases map to TRBD2. V shed 4 bases, J shed 4 bases, and the junction held 2 bases outside the gene matches. The CDR3 is 12 amino acids. Per germline, CDR1 SGHDT and CDR2 YYEEEE. This chain's CDR3 is CASSPGGYEQYF. The DNA for the CDR3 is TGTGCCAGCAGCCCGGGAGGTTACGAGCAGTACTTC.

This chain uses TRBV27 with TRBJ2-3; either TRBD1 or TRBD2 may fit D (5 bases each). Germline V CDR1 and CDR2: MNHEY, SMNVEV (reference sequence). Trimming removed 6 bases from V and 4 bases from J, with 17 bases in between. This CDR3 is built from 15 residues. The CDR3 region has the DNA TGTGCCAGCAGGACCGGGACCCATGTGCCAGATACGCAGTATTTT. Translation: CASRTGTHVPDTQYF.

J is TRBJ1-5 and V is TRBV2, with no clear D. V lost 6 bases, J lost 1 base, and 10 bases lay in between. Germline V CDR1 and CDR2: SNHLY, FYNNEI. CDR3 size: 14 residues. CDR3 sequence reads: CASSVVSSNQPQHF. In DNA form, the CDR3 reads TGTGCCAGCAGCGTAGTAAGCAGCAATCAGCCCCAGCATTTT.

A remark on this clone: The CDR3 does not end in the conserved phenylalanine or tryptophan, so this is likely a read error. The limits of the CDR3 on the DNA are not certain, so only TCRdb's listed CDR3 is given. J is TRBJ2-7 and V is TRBV5-1. Germline assignment: CDR1 SGHRS and CDR2 YFSETQ. Ends included, the CDR3 has 10 residues. CDR3 amino acids: CASSFGGSSS.